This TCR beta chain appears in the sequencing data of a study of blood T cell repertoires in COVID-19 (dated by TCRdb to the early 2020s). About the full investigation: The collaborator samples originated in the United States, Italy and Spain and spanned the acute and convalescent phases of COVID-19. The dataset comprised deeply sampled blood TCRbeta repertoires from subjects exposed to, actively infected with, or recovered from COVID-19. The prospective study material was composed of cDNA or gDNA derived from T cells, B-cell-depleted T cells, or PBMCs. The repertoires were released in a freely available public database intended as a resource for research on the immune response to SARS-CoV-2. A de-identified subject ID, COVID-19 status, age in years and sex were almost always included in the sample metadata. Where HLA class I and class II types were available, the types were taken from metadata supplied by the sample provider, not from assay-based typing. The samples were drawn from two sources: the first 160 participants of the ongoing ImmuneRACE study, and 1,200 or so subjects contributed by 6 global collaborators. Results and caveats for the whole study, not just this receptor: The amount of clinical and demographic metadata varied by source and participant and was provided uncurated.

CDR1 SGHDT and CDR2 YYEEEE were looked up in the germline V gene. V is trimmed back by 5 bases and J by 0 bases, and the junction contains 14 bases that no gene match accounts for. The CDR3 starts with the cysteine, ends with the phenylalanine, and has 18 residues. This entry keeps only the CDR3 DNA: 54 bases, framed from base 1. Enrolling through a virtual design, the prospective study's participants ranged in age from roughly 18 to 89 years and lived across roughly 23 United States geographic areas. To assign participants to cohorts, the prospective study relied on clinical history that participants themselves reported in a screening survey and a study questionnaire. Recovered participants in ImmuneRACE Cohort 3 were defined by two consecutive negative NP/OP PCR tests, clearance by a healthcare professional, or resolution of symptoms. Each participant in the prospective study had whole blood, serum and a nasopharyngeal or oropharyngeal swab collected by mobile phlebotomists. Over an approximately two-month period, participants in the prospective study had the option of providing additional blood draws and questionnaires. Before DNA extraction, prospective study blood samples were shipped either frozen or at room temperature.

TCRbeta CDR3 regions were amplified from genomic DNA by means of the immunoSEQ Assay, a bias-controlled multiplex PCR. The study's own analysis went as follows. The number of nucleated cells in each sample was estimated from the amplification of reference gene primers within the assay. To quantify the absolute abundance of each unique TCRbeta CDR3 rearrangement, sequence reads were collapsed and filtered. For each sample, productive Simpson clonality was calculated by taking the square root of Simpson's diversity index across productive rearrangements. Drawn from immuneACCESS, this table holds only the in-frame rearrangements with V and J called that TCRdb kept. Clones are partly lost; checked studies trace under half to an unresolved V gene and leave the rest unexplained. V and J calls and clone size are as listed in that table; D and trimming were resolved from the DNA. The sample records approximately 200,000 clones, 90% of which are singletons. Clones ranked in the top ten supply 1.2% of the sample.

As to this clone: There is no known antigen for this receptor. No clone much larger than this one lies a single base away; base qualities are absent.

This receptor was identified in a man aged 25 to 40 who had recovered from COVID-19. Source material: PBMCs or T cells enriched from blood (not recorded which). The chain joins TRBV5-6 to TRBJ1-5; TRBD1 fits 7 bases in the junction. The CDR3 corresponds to CASRSKTGRLYSNQPQHF. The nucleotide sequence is TGTGCCAGCAGGTCCAAGACAGGGAGGTTGTATAGCAATCAGCCCCAGCATTTT.